This T cell receptor (beta chain) was observed in a study of early T cells in non-severe SARS-CoV-2 infection. On the study more broadly: Chains were unpaired, as sequencing was done on bulk RNA from unsorted whole blood. Study-wide results and limits: VDJdb matches were skewed toward anti-spike CD8 T cell responses.

Germline lookup yields CDR1 SGHRS and CDR2 YFSETQ. V was pared by 0 bases and J by 2 bases, with 15 bases between. The length of the CDR3 is 17 residues. Regarding this clonotype: Its antigen is not known.

Individual cDNA molecules received unique molecular identifiers. TCRdb reprocessed the 5' RACE reads via MiXCR and lists one record per CDR3 protein. The data hold around 86,000 distinct CDR3 sequences, with roughly 14% observed a single time. Sequencing input: whole blood. The chain carries TRBV5-1 and TRBJ1-5; D unresolved. The sequence was obtained from an adult who was a healthcare worker with PCR-confirmed SARS-CoV-2 infection or an uninfected control (not recorded which). CDR3 in DNA: TGCGCCAGCAGCTTGGGGCCGCGCACCGCTGGCAATCAGCCCCAGCATTTT. Translated: CASSLGPRTAGNQPQHF.